This TCR beta chain was captured by sequencing in a study of Ad26.COV2.S vaccination and SARS-CoV-2 variants. Study-level findings and limits: Substantial response breadth was reportedly seen for spike-specific CD8+ and CD4+ T cells after vaccination.

As to this clone: What it binds is unknown.

The repertoire was sequenced with immunoSEQ multiplex PCR; TCRdb's copy has only in-frame clones and lacks some. The data contain hundreds of thousands of clones, more than 75% of them singletons. Treatment specified: 15 to 20 received Ad26.COV2.S at low or high dose, single or two shots; 5 received placebo; per-sample allocation not given. It was on day 63 after the first vaccine or placebo injection that samples were taken. Spike of the Wuhan-strain SARS-CoV-2 was expressed by an Ad26 vector, which formed the vaccine. The TCR sequence derives from a person aged 18-60 years who received the Ad26.COV2.S COVID-19 vaccine or a placebo. The sample was peripheral blood, taken in a trial of Ad26.COV2.S vaccine versus placebo.

The CDR3 sequence is CASSEEVKNIQYF. As DNA, the CDR3 is TGTGCCAGCAGTGAAGAGGTAAAAAACATTCAGTACTTC. The chain joins TRBV2 to TRBJ2-4; unclear D gene. Germline CDR1 SNHLY, CDR2 FYNNEI. This CDR3 is 13 amino acids long. The ends were cut back, 1 base at V and 4 bases at J, with 5 bases in the middle.